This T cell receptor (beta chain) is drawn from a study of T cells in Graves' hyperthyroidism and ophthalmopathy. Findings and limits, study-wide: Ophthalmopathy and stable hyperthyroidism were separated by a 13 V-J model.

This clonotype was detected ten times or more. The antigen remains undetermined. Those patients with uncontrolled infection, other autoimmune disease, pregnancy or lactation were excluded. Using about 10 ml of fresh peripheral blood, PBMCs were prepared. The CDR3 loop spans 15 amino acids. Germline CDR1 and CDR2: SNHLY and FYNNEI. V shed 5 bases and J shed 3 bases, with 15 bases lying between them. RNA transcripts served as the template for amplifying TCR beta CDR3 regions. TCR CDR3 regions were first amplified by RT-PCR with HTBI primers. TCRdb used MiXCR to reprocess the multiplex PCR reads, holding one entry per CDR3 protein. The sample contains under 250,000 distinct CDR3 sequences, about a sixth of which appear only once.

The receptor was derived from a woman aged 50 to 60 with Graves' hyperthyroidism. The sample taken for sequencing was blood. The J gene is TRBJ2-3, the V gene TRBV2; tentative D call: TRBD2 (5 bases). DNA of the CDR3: TGTGCCAGCAGTACTGAATGGACGGGGACAGATACGCAGTATTTT. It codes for CASSTEWTGTDTQYF. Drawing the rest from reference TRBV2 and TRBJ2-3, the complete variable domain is EPEVTQTPSHQVTQMGQEVILRCVPISNHLYFYWYRQILGQKVEFLVSFYNNEISEKSEIFDDQFSVERPDGSNFTLKIRSTKLEDSAMYFCASSTEWTGTDTQYFGPGTRLTVL.